The following is a T cell receptor (beta chain) sequence with its context. The antigen remains unidentified. The protocol was immunoSEQ multiplex PCR, while the TCRdb copy is restricted to in-frame clones and leaves out a portion. The repertoire includes 90,000 to 100,000 clones, roughly 90% of them detected once, and about 0.45% sits in the top ten. The data are from a study of graft-versus-host responses after intestinal transplantation. Study background: Recipients had transplants, and these were multivisceral, liver-intestinal, or isolated intestinal. Among the recipients, all got anti-thymocyte globulin induction and then tacrolimus and steroids for 2 to 3 years.

The TCR was taken from a human donor who received an intestinal transplant. The sample in question was unstimulated CD8+ T cells sorted from spleen or lymph node cells, obtained before intestinal transplant.

CDR3 protein: CASSFMGSGYEQYF. For the CDR3, the DNA is TGTGCCAGCAGCTTTATGGGTTCAGGGTACGAGCAGTACTTC. This chain links TRBV7-2 with TRBJ2-7; maybe TRBD1 (5 bases). The CDR3 spans 14 residues. CDR1 SGHTA and CDR2 FQGNSA come from the germline V gene. The V end lost 3 bases, the J end lost 4 bases, and 13 bases lay between the germline ends.